This T cell receptor beta chain was identified in a study of control samples from healthy donors and cancer patients. Repertoires were generated with immunoSEQ multiplex PCR, while TCRdb's copy carries only in-frame clones and drops some. This sample has about 75,000 clones, with around 94% found just once. The sample holds one count of this clone. The ends were cut back, 1 base at V and 7 bases at J, with 13 bases in the middle. Germline V gene data show CDR1 as LGHDT and CDR2 as YNNKEL (reference sequence). The CDR3 loop spans 15 amino acids. This chain uses TRBV3-1 (or the pseudogene TRBV3-2) with TRBJ2-2, with D maybe TRBD2 (7 bases). The sequenced material came from blood. This TCR was sampled from a woman in her thirties or forties in good health. Here the CDR3 DNA reads TGTGCCAGCAGCCAAGGGGGCGGGGGCCACGGGGAGCTGTTTTTT. Protein sequence: CASSQGGGGHGELFF.